These 10 T cell receptor beta chains originate from one sample sequenced in a study of blood T cell repertoires in COVID-19. Sequenced by immunoSEQ multiplex PCR; TCRdb stores in-frame clones only, minus some. This table has roughly 280,000 clones, around nine tenths appearing once. Sequencing was carried out using peripheral blood. Source of these receptors: a woman aged 60-75 years with COVID-19, enrolled during active disease.

This clone is a singleton in its sample. The CDR3 sequence: CASSYPGQGSYEQYF. The CDR3 DNA is TGTGCCAGCAGTTACCCAGGACAGGGAAGCTACGAGCAGTACTTC. The chain has TRBV6-6 and TRBJ2-5, with 8 bases aligning to TRBD1. TRBJ2-7 explains the end of the DNA better; the J call may be wrong. The CDR3 length is 15 residues. Looked up from germline, CDR1 is MNHNY and CDR2 is SVGAGI (reference sequence).

This chain connects TRBV2 to TRBJ2-2; the D gene is possibly TRBD1 (5 bases). CDR1 and CDR2 from the germline V gene are SNHLY and FYNNEI. V dropped 4 bases and J dropped 4 bases, with 13 bases sitting between them. The CDR3 is 15 amino acids. The CDR3 spells CASSGGSRATGELFF. The CDR3 region has the DNA TGTGCCAGCAGTGGGGGTTCCAGGGCCACCGGGGAGCTGTTTTTT.

The V call is TRBV5-1, the J call TRBJ1-1; 7 nucleotides align to TRBD1. The length of the CDR3 is 15 residues. The trim removed 6 bases at V and 0 bases at J, leaving 8 bases unmatched. Germline V lookup: CDR1 SGHRS, CDR2 YFSETQ. CDR3 DNA sequence: TGCGCCAGCACTCGGACAGGACTGCTGAACACTGAAGCTTTCTTT. Translating it yields CASTRTGLLNTEAFF.

V gene TRBV10-3 combines with J gene TRBJ2-2, with 16 bases fitting TRBD2. V trimming: 0 bases; J trimming: 4 bases; junction bases outside the gene matches: 11. The CDR3 totals 21 residues. Germline lookup yields CDR1 ENHRY and CDR2 SYGVKD. The CDR3 coding sequence is TGTGCCATCAGTGAGTCGTCCCCGGGACTAGCGGGAGGGCCAAGCACCGGGGAGCTGTTTTTT. Translating gives CAISESSPGLAGGPSTGELFF.

The J gene is TRBJ2-1, the V gene TRBV5-1; 10 bases match TRBD2. The ends lost 4 bases at V and 9 bases at J; junction bases unmatched: 13. The length of the CDR3 is 16 residues. Germline V gives CDR1 SGHRS, CDR2 YFSETQ. The CDR3 DNA sequence: TGCGCCAGCAGCCCTGGCCCGGGACTAGCGAAAGGTGAGCAGTTCTTC. Translated, it gives CASSPGPGLAKGEQFF.

This clone was detected only once. This chain links TRBV5-1 with TRBJ2-2; D is unclear. The length of the CDR3 is 13 residues. With 4 bases removed from V and 8 bases from J, the gap between germline ends came to 12 bases. Germline assignment: CDR1 SGHRS and CDR2 YFSETQ. CDR3: CASSPEAVGELFF. The DNA for the CDR3 is TGCGCCAGCAGCCCCGAGGCTGTTGGGGAGCTGTTTTTT.

This chain connects TRBV21-1 to TRBJ1-3; the table's D gene call, TRBD1, was not cross checked with the DNA. TRBV21-1 is assigned pseudogene status. The CDR3 runs 17 residues. Here the CDR3 reads CASSPPRTHCSGNTIYF. CDR3 DNA sequence: TGTGCCAGCAGCCCGCCCCGGACACACTGCTCTGGAAACACCATATATTTT.

The chain employs TRBV18 and TRBJ2-1, with 12 positions matching TRBD1. V lost 8 bases, J lost 8 bases, and 7 bases stayed unmatched. Germline lookup yields CDR1 KGHSH and CDR2 LQKENI. This CDR3 spans 14 amino acids. The CDR3 nucleotides are TGTGCCAGCGCCCGGGACAGGGGGCGAGATGAGCAGTTCTTC. Protein sequence: CASARDRGRDEQFF.

The chain joins TRBV10-3 to TRBJ2-1; TRBD1 aligns across 8 bases. CDR1 ENHRY and CDR2 SYGVKD come from the germline V gene. J lost 0 bases, V lost 8 bases, and 15 bases had no gene match. This CDR3 has 18 amino acids. CDR3 nucleotides: TGTGCCATCCGCCCAGGACAGGGTAAAGAGAGCTCCTACAATGAGCAGTTCTTC. Amino acid sequence: CAIRPGQGKESSYNEQFF.

This clone was recorded once. The chain joins TRBV5-5 to TRBJ1-4, with D unresolved. The CDR3 extends over 16 amino acids. V was shortened by 4 bases and J by 0 bases, with 13 bases between the two germline ends. Germline CDR1 reads SGHKS; CDR2 reads YYEKEE (reference sequence). CDR3 DNA: TGTGCCAGCAGCGTTGGCCACAGTGCAACTAATGAAAAACTGTTTTTT. It translates to CASSVGHSATNEKLFF.